Following are 32 T cell receptor beta chains from one sample sequenced in a study of T-cell memory formation after mild COVID-19. One entry per CDR3 protein, called by TCRdb with MiXCR from the 5' RACE reads. This sample carries about 290,000 distinct CDR3 sequences, less than 20% of them seen once, and the ten largest clones take approximately 23%. The sample was PBMCs or a T cell subset sorted from them (not recorded which). The receptor source for this set is a man aged 18-30 years who had mild COVID-19 (a few samples of this study predate the infection). Cell type and time point are not known.

This clonotype was seen only a few times. The rearrangement uses TRBV7-2 and TRBJ1-6, with D perhaps matching TRBD1 (5 bases). CDR3 length: 17 amino acids. Germline V gives CDR1 SGHTA, CDR2 FQGNSA. Trimming took off 7 bases at V and 5 bases at J, with 21 bases between the two ends. The CDR3 here is CASTFSGGEGHNSPLHF. The CDR3 nucleotides are TGTGCCAGCACCTTTAGTGGGGGGGAAGGACATAATTCACCCCTCCACTTT.

This clonotype was seen repeatedly, ten times or more. The chain couples TRBV7-3 to TRBJ1-6, with D maybe TRBD1 (6 bases). Germline assignment: CDR1 SGHTA and CDR2 FQGTGA. This CDR3 spans 13 amino acids. V shed 8 bases and J shed 9 bases, with 14 bases lying between them. The CDR3 region has the DNA TGTGCCAGCCCCGACAGGAGATGTTCACCCCTCCACTTT. It translates to CASPDRRCSPLHF.

V is TRBV7-3 and J is TRBJ2-2, with 7 bases matching TRBD2. The V gene's germline CDR1 is SGHTA and CDR2 FQGTGA. This CDR3 region has 16 residues. With V trimmed by 3 bases and J by 0 bases, 4 bases remained unmatched. The CDR3 spells CASSLYGGTNTGELFF. The CDR3 region has the DNA TGTGCCAGCAGCTTGTACGGGGGGACGAACACCGGGGAGCTGTTTTTT.

The chain recombines TRBV5-1 with TRBJ2-5; 8 positions match TRBD2. This CDR3 has 16 residues. Germline CDR1 is SGHRS and CDR2 is YFSETQ. Germline trimming cut 2 bases from V and 2 bases from J; bases unmatched to any gene: 8. CDR3: CASSFLSGGPQETQYF. In DNA form, the CDR3 reads TGCGCCAGCAGCTTTTTGAGCGGGGGCCCACAAGAGACCCAGTACTTC.

The chain uses TRBV6-6 and TRBJ1-5; maybe TRBD1 (5 bases). The CDR3 covers 15 residues. The germline CDR1 and CDR2 sequences are MNHNY and SVGAGI (reference sequence). V lost 7 bases and J 2 bases, leaving 15 bases between the germline ends. The CDR3 bases are TGTGCCAGCACCTCGTTAGGAGGGGGCAATCAGCCCCAGCATTTT. Amino acid sequence: CASTSLGGGNQPQHF.

The chain carries TRBV30 and TRBJ1-5; D gene ambiguous. This CDR3 contains 13 residues. Trimming removed 2 bases from V and 4 bases from J, with 9 bases in between. Germline values: CDR1 GTSNPN, CDR2 SVGIG (reference sequence). The CDR3 spells CAWSSRPNQPQHF. The DNA for the CDR3 is TGTGCCTGGAGTTCTCGGCCGAATCAGCCCCAGCATTTT.

The chain has TRBV15 and TRBJ2-2; TRBD2 agrees at 8 bases. The trim removed 4 bases at V and 1 base at J, leaving 2 bases unmatched. This CDR3 comprises 15 residues. The germline V gene has CDR1 LNHNV and CDR2 YYDKDF (reference sequence). The CDR3 spells CATSKGLENTGELFF. DNA of the CDR3: TGTGCCACCAGCAAGGGACTAGAGAACACCGGGGAGCTGTTTTTT.

J is TRBJ2-1 and V is TRBV11-1; D not certain. The CDR3 is made up of 15 amino acids. From germline, CDR1 is SGHAT and CDR2 FQDESV (reference sequence). V shed 5 bases and J shed 6 bases, with 17 bases lying between them. The CDR3 here is CASSPPSGLGNEQFF. CDR3 nucleotide sequence: TGTGCCAGCAGCCCCCCCTCAGGCCTGGGCAATGAGCAGTTCTTC.

The chain has TRBV20-1 and TRBJ1-2; D not resolved. The CDR3 sequence is 14 residues long. The V end lost 0 bases, the J end lost 3 bases, and 11 bases lay between the germline ends. Looked up from germline, CDR1 is DFQATT and CDR2 is SNEGSKA (reference sequence). Here the CDR3 reads CSARDRQRDYGYTF. The CDR3 nucleotides are TGCAGTGCTAGAGACCGGCAGAGGGACTATGGCTACACCTTC.

The chain joins TRBV10-1 to TRBJ2-1, with 12 bases matching TRBD2. Germline V CDR1 and CDR2: WNHNN, SYGVQD (reference sequence). The V and J ends lost 9 bases and 9 bases, in that order; junction bases with no gene match: 9. This CDR3 contains 14 residues. The CDR3 DNA is TGCGCCAGAAGCGGACTAGCGGGGTCGGTTGAGCAGTTCTTC. Translating it yields CARSGLAGSVEQFF.

This clonotype was detected a few times. This rearrangement joins TRBV7-2 to TRBJ1-2, with a possible D match to TRBD1 (5 bases). Germline CDR1 and CDR2: SGHTA and FQGNSA. V was cut by 0 bases and J by 8 bases, with 13 bases left in between. The CDR3 loop spans 14 amino acids. DNA for the CDR3: TGTGCCAGCAGCTTAGCGCGGGGCTCTAGGGGCTACACCTTC. This sequence encodes CASSLARGSRGYTF.

This clonotype showed up just a few times. The chain links TRBV7-3 to TRBJ1-2; 7 bases map to TRBD1. The J segment lost 3 bases and the V segment lost 5 bases, leaving 12 bases of the junction unmatched. CDR1 is SGHTA, CDR2 FQGTGA, per germline. The CDR3 runs to 16 residues. CDR3 nucleotide sequence: TGTGCCAGCAGCCCGGCAGGGGGTATTGGTGACTATGGCTACACCTTC. Amino acid sequence: CASSPAGGIGDYGYTF.

J is TRBJ2-3 and V is TRBV6-2 or TRBV6-3; the D gene is possibly TRBD2 (6 bases). Germline-derived CDR1 and CDR2 are MNHEY and SVGEGT. V was shortened by 6 bases and J by 3 bases, with 22 bases between the two germline ends. This CDR3 is 17 amino acids long. CDR3 amino acids: CASSRLGVAVITDTQYF. CDR3 bases: TGTGCCAGCAGCCGTCTGGGGGTAGCGGTGATTACAGATACGCAGTATTTT.

In this sample, this clonotype turned up a few times. The CDR3 DNA reads TGTGCCAGCAGGGGCCCAGGGACAGCTGAAGCTTTCTTT. Its translation is CASRGPGTAEAFF. The V and J genes are TRBV7-3 and TRBJ1-1; 7 bases fit TRBD1. Germline V gives CDR1 SGHTA, CDR2 FQGTGA. The CDR3 has 13 residues. Unmatched junction bases numbered 7, after V lost 6 bases and J lost 6 bases.

There are a few counts of this clonotype. This rearrangement joins TRBV7-9 to TRBJ1-4; D is perhaps TRBD1 (5 bases). V shed 4 bases and J shed 6 bases, with 12 bases lying between them. Germline CDR1 is SEHNR and CDR2 is FQNEAQ (reference sequence). This CDR3 is 14 amino acids long. The CDR3 here is CASSSGELDEKLFF. CDR3 nucleotide sequence: TGTGCCAGCAGCTCGGGGGAGTTGGATGAAAAACTGTTTTTT.

The chain carries TRBV6-1 and TRBJ1-2; D remains ambiguous. V was shortened by 2 bases and J by 8 bases, with 6 bases between the two germline ends. The CDR3 extends over 11 amino acids. Germline-derived CDR1 and CDR2 are MNHNS and SASEGT. The CDR3 sequence: CASSESMGYTF. CDR3 sequence (DNA): TGTGCCAGCAGTGAATCGATGGGCTACACCTTC.

This clonotype was counted many times. The J gene is TRBJ2-1, the V gene TRBV7-9; D not resolved. Between the trimmed V and J ends, which lost 2 bases and 1 base, there was a span of 6 bases. CDR1 and CDR2 from the germline V gene are SEHNR and FQNEAQ (reference sequence). The CDR3 sequence is 14 residues long. The CDR3: CASSLTESYNEQFF. The CDR3 region has the DNA TGTGCCAGCAGCTTAACTGAGTCCTACAATGAGCAGTTCTTC.

The chain has TRBV6-5 and TRBJ2-3; TRBD1 matches 8 bases. CDR1 is MNHEY, CDR2 SVGAGI, per germline. The CDR3 extends over 18 amino acids. V was clipped by 2 bases and J by 0 bases; unmatched bases: 10. CDR3 amino acids: CASSYSLSGTGSTDTQYF. Written as DNA, the CDR3 is TGTGCCAGCAGTTACAGTCTAAGTGGGACAGGCAGCACAGATACGCAGTATTTT.

In this sample, this clonotype turned up a few times. The chain carries TRBV5-1 and TRBJ2-5; no reliable D call. The germline V gene encodes CDR1 SGHRS and CDR2 YFSETQ. V gave up 5 bases and J gave up 0 bases, with 11 bases separating them. The CDR3 has 14 amino acids. CDR3 sequence reads: CASSSDLYQETQYF. In DNA form, the CDR3 reads TGCGCCAGCAGTTCCGACTTGTACCAAGAGACCCAGTACTTC.

In its sample, this clonotype was seen many times. V is TRBV4-3 and J is TRBJ2-3; TRBD2 matches at 9 bases. Germline values: CDR1 LGHNA, CDR2 YSLEER. The V and J ends lost 0 bases and 2 bases, in that order; junction bases with no gene match: 12. The CDR3 length is 19 residues. The DNA for the CDR3 is TGCGCCAGCAGCCAAGACACCCCGTCTGGCGGGGGGGCCACAGATACGCAGTATTTT. It translates to CASSQDTPSGGGATDTQYF.

This clonotype was found a few times. This chain links TRBV12-3 or TRBV12-4 with TRBJ2-1; possible D gene TRBD1, 5 bases. The CDR3 loop spans 17 amino acids. V lost 3 bases to trimming and J lost 4 bases, with 19 bases between them. CDR3 DNA: TGTGCCAGCAGTTTCTACCCAGACAGCCCGAGGTACAATGAGCAGTTCTTC. Protein: CASSFYPDSPRYNEQFF.

The V gene is TRBV12-3 or TRBV12-4, the J gene TRBJ1-2; weak D call: TRBD1 (5 bases). This CDR3 contains 14 residues. V was clipped by 4 bases and J by 4 bases, with 13 bases between them. The CDR3 spells CASSSGTHVYGYTF. DNA of the CDR3: TGTGCCAGCAGTTCCGGGACCCATGTCTATGGCTACACCTTC.

V and J are TRBV20-1 and TRBJ2-3; D might be TRBD1 or TRBD2, each matching 6 bases. The CDR3 loop spans 13 amino acids. Between the trimmed V and J ends, which lost 5 bases and 4 bases, there was a span of 13 bases. From germline, CDR1 is DFQATT and CDR2 SNEGSKA (reference sequence). Written as DNA, the CDR3 is TGCAGTGCTGATAGTGGGGGGCCAGATACGCAGTATTTT. Its protein is CSADSGGPDTQYF.

The chain couples TRBV7-6 to TRBJ2-5, with D unresolved. The V end lost 7 bases, the J end lost 1 base, and 10 bases lay between the germline ends. This CDR3 contains 13 residues. CDR1 is SGHVS, CDR2 FNYEAQ, per germline. CDR3 in amino acids: CASTLPTQETQYF. CDR3 DNA sequence: TGTGCCAGCACCCTCCCGACCCAAGAGACCCAGTACTTC.

This clonotype was seen only a few times. The chain employs TRBV7-8 and TRBJ2-1; TRBD1 agrees at 7 bases. Trimming cost V 3 bases and J 13 bases; bases outside gene matches: 9. Per the germline V gene, CDR1 is SGHVS and CDR2 is FQNEAQ. The CDR3 runs 13 residues. The CDR3 DNA sequence: TGTGCCAGCAGCTTTGACCCCGACAGGGTCCAGTTCTTC. This gives the protein CASSFDPDRVQFF.

This chain links TRBV30 with TRBJ2-7, with D tentatively TRBD1 (5 bases). V shed 2 bases and J shed 5 bases, with 13 bases lying between them. The CDR3 has 13 residues. The germline V gene has CDR1 GTSNPN and CDR2 SVGIG (reference sequence). CDR3 coding DNA: TGTGCCTGGAGTTTTAACAGGTTTGACGAGCAGTACTTC. It is translated as CAWSFNRFDEQYF.

This clonotype was picked up a small number of times. The chain uses TRBV3-1 and TRBJ2-2, with D possibly being TRBD2 (5 bases). V dropped 1 base and J dropped 3 bases, with 6 bases sitting between them. The CDR3 loop spans 14 amino acids. Germline V CDR1 and CDR2: LGHDT, YNNKEL (reference sequence). CDR3 sequence (DNA): TGTGCCAGCAGCCAAGGGACTTACACCGGGGAGCTGTTTTTT. Protein sequence: CASSQGTYTGELFF.

This clonotype was seen a few times. V gene TRBV5-1 combines with J gene TRBJ1-6; the D gene is possibly TRBD1 (6 bases). Trimming took 5 bases from V and 4 from J, leaving 10 bases between them. The germline V gene has CDR1 SGHRS and CDR2 YFSETQ. The CDR3 extends over 14 amino acids. Here the CDR3 reads CASSLQGYNSPLHF. The CDR3 coding sequence is TGCGCCAGCAGTTTACAGGGTTATAATTCACCCCTCCACTTT.

This clonotype was counted ten times or more. The chain combines TRBV5-5 with TRBJ2-3; D is uncertain. Between the trimmed V and J ends, which lost 1 base and 4 bases, there was a span of 4 bases. The CDR3 totals 12 residues. Per the germline V gene, CDR1 is SGHKS and CDR2 is YYEKEE (reference sequence). Here the CDR3 reads CASSLIADTQYF. The CDR3 DNA sequence: TGTGCCAGCAGCTTGATAGCAGATACGCAGTATTTT.

This chain joins TRBV6-1 and TRBJ1-5, with 9 bases that match TRBD1. There are 15 residues in the CDR3. CDR1 is MNHNS, CDR2 SASEGT, per germline. V dropped 6 bases and J dropped 7; count of bases not matched to a gene: 10. The CDR3 DNA follows: TGTGCCAGCAGAAGGGACAGGGAATTTCGGCAGCCCCAGCATTTT. Translating gives CASRRDREFRQPQHF.

The chain combines TRBV30 with TRBJ2-5; D gene unclear. V was pared by 3 bases and J by 5 bases, with 13 bases between. Germline V gene data show CDR1 as GTSNPN and CDR2 as SVGIG (reference sequence). The CDR3 spans 13 residues. The CDR3 DNA follows: TGTGCCTGGAGGGCTGGTAATGCGGAGACCCAGTACTTC. It specifies CAWRAGNAETQYF. Drawing the rest from reference TRBV30 and TRBJ2-5, the complete variable domain is SQTIHQWPATLVQPVGSPLSLECTVEGTSNPNLYWYRQAAGRGLQLLFYSVGIGQISSEVPQNLSASRPQDRQFILSSKKLLLSDSGFYLCAWRAGNAETQYFGPGTRLLVL.

This clonotype has more than one count but fewer than ten. The V call is TRBV6-7, the J call TRBJ2-2; the match to TRBD1 covers 11 bases. TRBV6-7 is an ORF; its function is uncertain. J was trimmed by 6 bases and V by 6 bases; bases with no gene match: 15. The CDR3 runs to 18 residues. The DNA for the CDR3 is TGTGCCAGCAGCCCTGAGGGACAGGGGGACTGGACGGCCGGGGAGCTGTTTTTT. As protein: CASSPEGQGDWTAGELFF.